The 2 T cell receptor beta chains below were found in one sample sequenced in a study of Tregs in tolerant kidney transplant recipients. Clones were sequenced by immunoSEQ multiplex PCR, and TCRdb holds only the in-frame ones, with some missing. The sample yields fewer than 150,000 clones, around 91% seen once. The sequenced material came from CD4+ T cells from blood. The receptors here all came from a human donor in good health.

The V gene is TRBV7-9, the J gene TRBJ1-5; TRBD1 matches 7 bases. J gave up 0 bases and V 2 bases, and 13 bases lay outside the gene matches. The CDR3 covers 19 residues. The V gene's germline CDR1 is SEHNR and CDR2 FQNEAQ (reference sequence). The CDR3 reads CASSLPRTGDGYSNQPQHF. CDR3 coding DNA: TGTGCCAGCAGCTTACCCCGGACAGGCGATGGCTATAGCAATCAGCCCCAGCATTTT.

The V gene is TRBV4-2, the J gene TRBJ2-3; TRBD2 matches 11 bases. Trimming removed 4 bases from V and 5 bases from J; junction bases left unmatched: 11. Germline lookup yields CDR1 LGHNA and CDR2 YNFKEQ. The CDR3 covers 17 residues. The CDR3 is CASSPLPTSGGGDTQYF. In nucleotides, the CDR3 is TGTGCCAGCAGCCCACTGCCCACTAGCGGGGGTGGAGATACGCAGTATTTT.